Described below is a single TCR beta chain sequence and its context. These data originate in a study of cytomegalovirus exposure and HLA in healthy donors. The CDR3 is 15 amino acids. V shed 4 bases and J 5 bases; nucleotides not matched to a gene: 7. Germline V CDR1 and CDR2: LNHNV, YYDKDF (reference sequence). The PCR had 60 Vbeta and 13 Jbeta primers. Sequenced by immunoSEQ multiplex PCR; TCRdb stores in-frame clones only, minus some. The sample has approximately 170,000 clones, 68% seen once. The rearrangement links TRBV15 to TRBJ1-4; 7 bases line up with TRBD1. The sequenced sample consisted of PBMCs. This clonotype was obtained from a man aged 45-65 years in good health and CMV-seronegative. CDR3 sequence (DNA): TGTGCCACCAGCAAGGCCGACAGGGTAAATGAAAAACTGTTTTTT. Translating it yields CATSKADRVNEKLFF.